Given below is one TCR beta chain in context. Generated by immunoSEQ multiplex PCR, the TCRdb table keeps only in-frame clones and is missing some. The table includes 200,000 to 250,000 clones, roughly 88% detected once. The data are from a study of blood T cell repertoires in COVID-19. Everyone who took part was roughly 18 to 89 years old, and they came from fewer than 25 US areas. Trimming took off 3 bases at V and 8 bases at J, with 8 bases between the two ends. The germline CDR1 and CDR2 sequences are MDHEN and SYDVKM. The CDR3 is 12 amino acids. The clonotype originates from a woman aged 25 to 39 who had been exposed to COVID-19. The sample comprised PBMCs or T cells enriched from blood (not recorded which). This chain joins TRBV28 and TRBJ2-1; D is unclear. In DNA form, the CDR3 reads TGTGCCAGCAGTTTTTTCCGGGATGAGCAGTTCTTC. Translated, it gives CASSFFRDEQFF.